Listed below are T cell receptor beta chains from one sample, sequenced in a study of technical replicates of blood from a few donors. TCRdb's table, derived via immunoSEQ multiplex PCR, lists solely in-frame clones and lacks some. The table records fewer than 85,000 clones, roughly 94% of them present only once. The sequenced material came from T cells isolated from PBMCs. The receptor set was obtained from a human donor in good health. Each CDR3 is given with its conserved first and last residue. Fields, in order: CDR3 protein, clone size, V gene, J gene, D gene. D genes are given only for firm matches. Clone size is shown for a subset of rows, as once, few, many or a class of expanded clone.

CDR3aa: CASSLGDMTNEKLFF
abundance: .
v_gene: TRBV5-1
j_gene: TRBJ1-4
d_gene: .

CDR3aa: CASSFSGRTYNEQFF
abundance: .
v_gene: TRBV27
j_gene: TRBJ2-1
d_gene: .

CDR3aa: CASSQQTGTYEQYF
abundance: .
v_gene: TRBV4-2
j_gene: TRBJ2-7
d_gene: .

CDR3aa: CASSDTGWTEAFF
abundance: .
v_gene: TRBV6-1
j_gene: TRBJ1-1
d_gene: .

CDR3aa: CATSRDAGTTNEKLFF
abundance: .
v_gene: TRBV15
j_gene: TRBJ1-4
d_gene: .

CDR3aa: CASSLGLGWAPLHF
abundance: .
v_gene: TRBV5-6
j_gene: TRBJ1-6
d_gene: .

CDR3aa: CASSFEAISYEQYF
abundance: .
v_gene: TRBV28
j_gene: TRBJ2-7
d_gene: .

CDR3aa: CASSHRGQETQYF
abundance: .
v_gene: TRBV27
j_gene: TRBJ2-5
d_gene: TRBD1

CDR3aa: CASSIDEAFF
abundance: .
v_gene: TRBV2
j_gene: TRBJ1-1
d_gene: .

CDR3aa: CASSPGTTGGSDTQYF
abundance: .
v_gene: TRBV7-7
j_gene: TRBJ2-3
d_gene: TRBD1

CDR3aa: CASTGDSYGYTF
abundance: once
v_gene: TRBV2
j_gene: TRBJ1-2
d_gene: TRBD1

CDR3aa: CASSHSTDTQYF
abundance: .
v_gene: TRBV11-2
j_gene: TRBJ2-3
d_gene: .

CDR3aa: CASSLKDRRSSGANVLTF
abundance: .
v_gene: TRBV11-2
j_gene: TRBJ2-6
d_gene: .

CDR3aa: CAREGTGKDRVF
abundance: .
v_gene: TRBV2
j_gene: TRBJ1-4
d_gene: TRBD1

CDR3aa: CAINEGPMNTEAFF
abundance: .
v_gene: TRBV10-3
j_gene: TRBJ1-1
d_gene: .

CDR3aa: CASSHFRGSTNYGYTF
abundance: .
v_gene: TRBV7-9
j_gene: TRBJ1-2
d_gene: .

CDR3aa: CAWSVFGTGYKGYTF
abundance: .
v_gene: TRBV30
j_gene: TRBJ1-2
d_gene: TRBD1

CDR3aa: CASSEAPGLYGYTF
abundance: .
v_gene: TRBV6-1
j_gene: TRBJ1-2
d_gene: .

CDR3aa: CASSSNVLAGSTDTQYF
abundance: once
v_gene: TRBV5-1
j_gene: TRBJ2-3
d_gene: TRBD2

CDR3aa: CASIGWAQETQYF
abundance: .
v_gene: TRBV2
j_gene: TRBJ2-5
d_gene: .

CDR3aa: CASGAGEVQETQYF
abundance: .
v_gene: TRBV2
j_gene: TRBJ2-5
d_gene: TRBD2

CDR3aa: CASSQQGANYGYTF
abundance: .
v_gene: TRBV2
j_gene: TRBJ1-2
d_gene: .

CDR3aa: CASSLGSLNEKLFF
abundance: .
v_gene: TRBV7-9
j_gene: TRBJ1-4
d_gene: .

CDR3aa: CASRRVTTEAFF
abundance: .
v_gene: TRBV6-5
j_gene: TRBJ1-1
d_gene: .

CDR3aa: CASSLVDRWTEAFF
abundance: .
v_gene: TRBV7-9
j_gene: TRBJ1-1
d_gene: .

CDR3aa: CASSWDRTGFNEQFF
abundance: .
v_gene: TRBV27
j_gene: TRBJ2-1
d_gene: TRBD1

CDR3aa: CASSLRLGLSSYNEQFF
abundance: .
v_gene: TRBV7-9
j_gene: TRBJ2-1
d_gene: .

CDR3aa: CALGQGVSDTQYF
abundance: .
v_gene: TRBV10-3
j_gene: TRBJ2-3
d_gene: TRBD1

CDR3aa: CASPDSGRPYNEQFF
abundance: .
v_gene: TRBV7-9
j_gene: TRBJ2-1
d_gene: TRBD2

CDR3aa: CATSRGPGYELLF
abundance: .
v_gene: TRBV15
j_gene: TRBJ1-2
d_gene: .

CDR3aa: CASKEMASGGNYEQYF
abundance: .
v_gene: TRBV2
j_gene: TRBJ2-7
d_gene: TRBD2

CDR3aa: CASSPLAGGTDTQYF
abundance: .
v_gene: TRBV11-3
j_gene: TRBJ2-3
d_gene: TRBD2

CDR3aa: CASSLSGQASTEQYF
abundance: .
v_gene: TRBV5-1
j_gene: TRBJ2-7
d_gene: TRBD1

CDR3aa: CASSLGGTLNTEAFF
abundance: .
v_gene: TRBV5-4
j_gene: TRBJ1-1
d_gene: .

CDR3aa: CAPGGDTGELFF
abundance: .
v_gene: TRBV7-9
j_gene: TRBJ2-2
d_gene: TRBD2

CDR3aa: CASTPRTDTGELFF
abundance: .
v_gene: TRBV7-6
j_gene: TRBJ2-2
d_gene: .

CDR3aa: CASSLVRDTQYF
abundance: once
v_gene: TRBV18
j_gene: TRBJ2-3
d_gene: .

CDR3aa: CASSTVRDRGSYEQYF
abundance: .
v_gene: TRBV13
j_gene: TRBJ2-7
d_gene: TRBD1

CDR3aa: CASSATPRGLNTEAFF
abundance: .
v_gene: TRBV5-4
j_gene: TRBJ1-1
d_gene: TRBD1

CDR3aa: CASSPGQGNEKLFF
abundance: .
v_gene: TRBV18
j_gene: TRBJ1-4
d_gene: TRBD1

CDR3aa: CASSITLGRPMARTEQYF
abundance: .
v_gene: TRBV19
j_gene: TRBJ2-7
d_gene: .

CDR3aa: CASSLSGASYTNEKLFF
abundance: .
v_gene: TRBV5-6
j_gene: TRBJ1-4
d_gene: .

CDR3aa: CAISRDKDRGTGEQYF
abundance: .
v_gene: TRBV10-3
j_gene: TRBJ2-7
d_gene: TRBD1

CDR3aa: CASSLDRGKKQYF
abundance: .
v_gene: TRBV28
j_gene: TRBJ2-7
d_gene: TRBD1

CDR3aa: CSVSLSGGGNNEQFF
abundance: .
v_gene: TRBV29-1
j_gene: TRBJ2-1
d_gene: TRBD2

CDR3aa: CASSLAWGGSTGELFF
abundance: .
v_gene: TRBV5-1
j_gene: TRBJ2-2
d_gene: TRBD2

CDR3aa: CASWRRGYEQYF
abundance: .
v_gene: TRBV7-9
j_gene: TRBJ2-7
d_gene: .

CDR3aa: CSVVIGGVNTEAFF
abundance: .
v_gene: TRBV29-1
j_gene: TRBJ1-1
d_gene: .

CDR3aa: CASSLQGLEAFF
abundance: .
v_gene: TRBV5-4
j_gene: TRBJ1-1
d_gene: TRBD1

CDR3aa: CASSQIGLRDSLNYGYTF
abundance: .
v_gene: TRBV4-1
j_gene: TRBJ1-2
d_gene: TRBD1

CDR3aa: CAIRSSGGDEQYF
abundance: .
v_gene: TRBV10-3
j_gene: TRBJ2-7
d_gene: TRBD1

CDR3aa: CASSSLTSPGELFF
abundance: .
v_gene: TRBV27
j_gene: TRBJ2-2
d_gene: TRBD2

CDR3aa: CASSLTGDTQYF
abundance: once
v_gene: TRBV13
j_gene: TRBJ2-3
d_gene: .